The 12 T cell receptor beta chains below come from one sample, sequenced in a study of blood T cell repertoires in COVID-19. Data came from immunoSEQ multiplex PCR; TCRdb stores just in-frame clones and leaves some out. The sample contains a few hundred thousand clones, roughly 89% of which appear only once. The sample comprised PBMCs or T cells enriched from blood (not recorded which). Receptor source: a woman aged 25 to 39 who had recovered from COVID-19.

With regard to this clone: Additional DNA sequences in this sample encode the identical CDR3. This sequence joins TRBV18 and TRBJ1-1; D gene unclear. CDR3 length equals 13 residues. Looked up from germline, CDR1 is KGHSH and CDR2 is LQKENI. The V end lost 3 bases, the J end lost 1 base, and 6 bases lay between the germline ends. The CDR3 protein is CASSPNGNTEAFF. CDR3 bases: TGTGCCAGCTCACCTAACGGGAACACTGAAGCTTTCTTT.

The chain combines TRBV19 with TRBJ2-7; the D gene is possibly TRBD1 (6 bases). The V end was cut by 4 bases, the J end by 4 bases, with 20 bases between. Germline V gene data show CDR1 as LNHDA and CDR2 as SQIVND (reference sequence). This CDR3 has 16 residues. The CDR3 is CASSTPLRKGVYEQYF. CDR3 in DNA: TGTGCCAGTAGTACCCCCCTGCGAAAGGGGGTTTACGAGCAGTACTTC.

In DNA form, the CDR3 reads TGTGCCAGCAGCCAAGAGACTAAGGGGGACGAGCAGTACTTC. This gives the protein CASSQETKGDEQYF. The chain employs TRBV3-1 (or the pseudogene TRBV3-2) and TRBJ2-7, with D perhaps matching TRBD1 (6 bases). Trimming removed 0 bases at V and 5 bases at J, with 11 bases between. CDR1 and CDR2 from the germline V gene are LGHDT and YNNKEL (reference sequence). The CDR3 loop spans 14 amino acids.

The V gene is TRBV29-1, the J gene TRBJ1-1, with a tentative D call TRBD1 (6 bases). Germline V gene data show CDR1 as SQVTM and CDR2 as ANQGSEA. The CDR3 covers 14 residues. Deletions cut 8 bases from V and 4 bases from J, with 20 bases between. Here the CDR3 reads CSSGEGGPGTEAFF. CDR3 DNA: TGCAGCTCAGGGGAGGGGGGGCCAGGCACTGAAGCTTTCTTT. Full variable domain (outside the CDR3, taken from reference TRBV29-1 and TRBJ1-1): SAVISQKPSRDICQRGTSLTIQCQVDSQVTMMFWYRQQPGQSLTLIATANQGSEATYESGFVIDKFPISRPNLTFSTLTVSNMSPEDSSIYLCSSGEGGPGTEAFFGQGTRLTVV.

This chain links TRBV2 with TRBJ2-2; 11 bases line up with TRBD2. Germline V gene sequence: CDR1 SNHLY, CDR2 FYNNEI. The trim removed 6 bases at V and 4 bases at J, leaving 4 bases unmatched. This CDR3 is built from 15 residues. CDR3 nucleotide sequence: TGTGCCAGCAGAACCGGGACTAGCGGCACCGGGGAGCTGTTTTTT. It encodes CASRTGTSGTGELFF.

The genes are TRBV6-5 and TRBJ1-6, with D maybe TRBD1 (6 bases). With 5 bases removed from V and 8 bases from J, the gap between germline ends came to 13 bases. The CDR3 covers 14 residues. Germline V gives CDR1 MNHEY, CDR2 SVGAGI. CDR3 in DNA: TGTGCCAGCAGTCGTACAGGGATCGATTCACCCCTCCACTTT. Residues: CASSRTGIDSPLHF.

V usage is TRBV28 and J usage is TRBJ2-3, with 9 bases fitting TRBD2. V dropped 4 bases and J dropped 5; count of bases not matched to a gene: 10. Looked up from germline, CDR1 is MDHEN and CDR2 is SYDVKM. The CDR3 has 16 amino acids. DNA for the CDR3: TGTGCCAGCAGTTCCCCTTTAGCGGGAGAGGGAGATACGCAGTATTTT. Amino acids: CASSSPLAGEGDTQYF.

The V and J genes are TRBV20-1 and TRBJ2-1; D is possibly TRBD2 (6 bases). The CDR3 contains 11 residues. The V end was cut by 6 bases, the J end by 10 bases, with 13 bases between. Germline V gene lookup returns CDR1 DFQATT and CDR2 SNEGSKA (reference sequence). In DNA form, the CDR3 reads TGCAGTGCACGGGACTCTAGGGAGCAGTTCTTC. It is translated as CSARDSREQFF.

V usage is TRBV5-6 and J usage is TRBJ2-2; D perhaps matches TRBD1 (6 bases). Germline V CDR1 and CDR2: SGHDT, YYEEEE. This CDR3 is built from 15 residues. The ends were cut back, 0 bases at V and 3 bases at J, with 9 bases in the middle. This CDR3 reads CASSLGRGYTGELFF. The CDR3 DNA reads TGTGCCAGCAGCTTGGGCAGGGGTTACACCGGGGAGCTGTTTTTT.

The V gene is TRBV27, the J gene TRBJ1-1; TRBD1 is a possible D gene (5 bases). The CDR3 has 19 amino acids. The ends were cut back, 1 base at V and 0 bases at J, with 21 bases in the middle. Germline V gene lookup returns CDR1 MNHEY and CDR2 SMNVEV (reference sequence). CDR3 DNA: TGTGCCAGCAGTTTATGGTCCATTAGGGATAAAGGGGTGAACACTGAAGCTTTCTTT. Its protein is CASSLWSIRDKGVNTEAFF.

The chain employs TRBV6-5 and TRBJ1-2, with 9 bases matching TRBD1. With V trimmed by 7 bases and J by 6 bases, 9 bases remained unmatched. CDR3 length: 14 residues. The V gene's germline CDR1 is MNHEY and CDR2 SVGAGI. CDR3 DNA sequence: TGTGCCAGCACTCGGACAGGGGACCCTCATGGCTACACCTTC. It translates to CASTRTGDPHGYTF.

The V gene is TRBV10-3, the J gene TRBJ2-1; 8 bases are a match to TRBD2. The CDR3 extends over 11 amino acids. The germline V gene has CDR1 ENHRY and CDR2 SYGVKD. V was pared by 11 bases and J by 6 bases, with 3 bases of the junction left unmatched. CDR3 DNA sequence: TGTGCCTCGCGGGGGGTCAATGAGCAGTTCTTC. It specifies CASRGVNEQFF.